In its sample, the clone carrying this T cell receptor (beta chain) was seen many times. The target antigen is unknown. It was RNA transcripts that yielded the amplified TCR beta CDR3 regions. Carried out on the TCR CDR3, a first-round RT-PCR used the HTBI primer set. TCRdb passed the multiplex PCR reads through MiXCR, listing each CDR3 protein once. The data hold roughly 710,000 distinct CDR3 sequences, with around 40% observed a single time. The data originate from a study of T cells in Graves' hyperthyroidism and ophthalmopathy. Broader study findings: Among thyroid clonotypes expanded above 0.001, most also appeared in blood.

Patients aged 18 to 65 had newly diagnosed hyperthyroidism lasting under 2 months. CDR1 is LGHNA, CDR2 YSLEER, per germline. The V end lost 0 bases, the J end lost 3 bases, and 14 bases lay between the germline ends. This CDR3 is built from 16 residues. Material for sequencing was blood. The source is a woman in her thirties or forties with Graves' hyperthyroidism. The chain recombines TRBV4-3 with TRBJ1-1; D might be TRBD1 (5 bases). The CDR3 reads CASSQDGGKAYTEAFF. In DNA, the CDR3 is TGCGCCAGCAGCCAAGATGGGGGAAAAGCTTACACTGAAGCTTTCTTT.